The rows below give T cell receptor beta chains drawn from one sample of a study of regulatory T cells in long-lasting Graves disease. In TCRdb, the multiplex PCR reads were re-called with MiXCR into one record per CDR3 protein. The repertoire holds 500,000 or so distinct CDR3 sequences, roughly 15% seen once, with 25% in the top ten. These sequences were also reported in another study, on T cells in Graves' hyperthyroidism and ophthalmopathy.

Specimen: peripheral blood mononuclear cells (PBMCs), collected at new diagnosis, from a patient treated with antithyroid drugs. These receptors were taken from a middle-aged woman with Graves disease. Each CDR3 is given with its conserved first and last residue. D genes are given only for firm matches. Only some rows state a clone size, as once, few, many or a class for expanded clones.

D gene	clone size	V gene	J gene	CDR3 DNA	CDR3 protein
-	-	TRBV9	TRBJ1-2	TGTGCCAGCAGCGTCGAACGGAACTATGGCTACACCTTC	CASSVERNYGYTF
-	-	TRBV29-1	TRBJ2-1	TGCAGCGCTCCGGGGCAGGGTCACTACAATGAGCAGTTCTTC	CSAPGQGHYNEQFF
-	-	TRBV6-1	TRBJ2-1	TGTGCCAGCAGTGAAAAAACCCCTTACTGGGGGGTTTACAATGAGCAGTTCTTC	CASSEKTPYWGVYNEQFF
-	-	TRBV4-1	TRBJ2-1	TGCGCCAGCAGCCCCAATACAGGATACAATGAGCAGTTCTTC	CASSPNTGYNEQFF
-	few	TRBV12-3/TRBV12-4	TRBJ1-2	TGTGCCAGCAGCCCCGGGGTGAGGGGCGTAGGCTACACCTTC	CASSPGVRGVGYTF
-	-	TRBV2	TRBJ2-2	TGTGCCAGCAGCGGACCGATTGAACGGCCCACCGGGGAGCTGTTTTTT	CASSGPIERPTGELFF
-	-	TRBV11-2	TRBJ2-7	TGTGCCAGCAGCCCCACACACTCAGGGGGGCTCCACTACGAGCAGTACTTC	CASSPTHSGGLHYEQYF
TRBD1	-	TRBV7-6	TRBJ2-5	TGTGCCAGCAGCTTGTTACAGGGGGAGACCCAGTACTTC	CASSLLQGETQYF
TRBD1	few	TRBV20-1	TRBJ1-4	TGCAGTGCAAAAGACAGGGGCCAGACTAATGAAAAACTGTTTTTT	CSAKDRGQTNEKLFF
TRBD1	many	TRBV2	TRBJ1-2	TGTGCCAGCAGTCTCGGCGAATTCAACAGGGGTCGGGACTATGGCTACACCTTC	CASSLGEFNRGRDYGYTF
TRBD1	few	TRBV20-1	TRBJ2-5	TGCAGTGCTACAGGGACAGGGAAAGAGACCCAGTACTTC	CSATGTGKETQYF
-	few	TRBV20-1	TRBJ2-1	TGCAGTGCTAGAACACCAGGGTACAATGAGCAGTTCTTC	CSARTPGYNEQFF
-	few	TRBV7-9	TRBJ2-1	TGTGCCAGCAGCTTACAGGGGGGCCCTGGCAATGAGCAGTTCTTC	CASSLQGGPGNEQFF
-	-	TRBV6-2/TRBV6-3	TRBJ2-4	TGTGCCAGCAGTGATATCGTCCAGGCCCTCGGGAATGTTCAGTACTTC	CASSDIVQALGNVQYF
-	many	TRBV20-1	TRBJ1-1	TGCAGTGCTAGGTCAGGAGGGGGTAGGAACACTGAAGCTTTCTTT	CSARSGGGRNTEAFF
-	many	TRBV3-1	TRBJ2-6	TGTGCCAGCAGCCAAGTAACTGGGGCCAACGTCCTGACTTTC	CASSQVTGANVLTF
TRBD1	few	TRBV28	TRBJ1-2	TGTGCCAGCAGTACCGCAGGGGGGAGGCTTGGCTACACCTTC	CASSTAGGRLGYTF
-	-	TRBV7-9	TRBJ2-6	TGTGCCAGCAGCAACCCGGGCCCGGCCTCTGGGGCCAACGTCCTGACTTTC	CASSNPGPASGANVLTF
-	many	TRBV5-1	TRBJ2-2	TGCGCCAGCAGCTTGGCCGTGGGGGGGCCGTCCGGGGAGCTGTTTTTT	CASSLAVGGPSGELFF
-	many	TRBV2	TRBJ2-5	TGTGCCAGCACCCTGCGGGGCGGGGAAGAGACCCAGTACTTC	CASTLRGGEETQYF
-	many	TRBV30	TRBJ2-1	TGTGCCTGGAGGACTGATTTCAATGAGCAGTTCTTC	CAWRTDFNEQFF
-	many	TRBV13	TRBJ1-1	TGTGCCAGCAGCACCCGGCCCCCCCCTGAAGCTTTCTTT	CASSTRPPPEAFF
TRBD1	many	TRBV20-1	TRBJ1-4	TGCAGTGCCGCAAAGACAGGGGGGGTGACGGCTAATGAAAAACTGTTTTTT	CSAAKTGGVTANEKLFF
TRBD2	many	TRBV2	TRBJ2-1	TGTGCCAGCAGTGAAGGGGGGGGGAAAGGAGTGAATGAGCAGTTCTTC	CASSEGGGKGVNEQFF
TRBD1	few	TRBV9	TRBJ2-7	TGTGCCAGCAGCCCCACGGGACAGGGCTCCTACGAGCAGTACTTC	CASSPTGQGSYEQYF
TRBD1	-	TRBV19	TRBJ1-6	TGTGCCAGTACGTTGGGACAGGGGACTTCACCCCTCCACTTT	CASTLGQGTSPLHF
-	many	TRBV11-2	TRBJ1-1	TGTGCCAGCAGCTTAGACAGGGCTATGAACACTGAAGCTTTCTTT	CASSLDRAMNTEAFF
-	many	TRBV15	TRBJ2-1	TGTGCCACCAGCAGAGATTCTAAAGGGTTGGGGCCCTTC	CATSRDSKGLGPF
-	-	TRBV5-1	TRBJ1-2	TGCGCCAGCAGCTTGGACAGTTCCTCCTATGGCTACACCTTC	CASSLDSSSYGYTF
-	-	TRBV5-1	TRBJ2-7	TGCGCCAGCAGCCCCCCAGGGAACTACGAGCAGTACTTC	CASSPPGNYEQYF
-	many	TRBV9	TRBJ2-3	TGTGCCAGCAGCGTCCAGAAGACATTAGATACGCAGTATTTT	CASSVQKTLDTQYF
TRBD1	few	TRBV20-1	TRBJ2-7	TGCAGTGGACAGGGGAGCTCCTACGAGCAGTACTTC	CSGQGSSYEQYF
TRBD1	many	TRBV2	TRBJ1-1	TGTGCCAGCAAGATTCAGGGGGACACTGAAGCTTTCTTT	CASKIQGDTEAFF
-	many	TRBV7-3	TRBJ2-3	TGTGCCAGCAGCTTAACCCGGGACAACACAGATACGCAGTATTTT	CASSLTRDNTDTQYF
TRBD1	many	TRBV2	TRBJ1-3	TGTGCCAGCAGTGCACAGGGGGCTTTAAACACCATATATTTT	CASSAQGALNTIYF